This TCR beta chain was obtained from a study of T cells in Graves' hyperthyroidism and ophthalmopathy. On the study more broadly: Once the initial diagnosis was made, peripheral blood was obtained before any treatment.

The V end lost 5 bases, the J end lost 0 bases, and 8 bases lay between the germline ends. Looked up from germline, CDR1 is LNHNV and CDR2 is YYDKDF (reference sequence). The CDR3 extends over 14 amino acids. Amplification targeted TCR beta CDR3 regions from RNA transcripts. HTBI primers were used for first-round RT-PCR of the TCR CDR3. TCRdb analysed the multiplex PCR reads with MiXCR anew, one entry per CDR3 protein. Here the sample spans over 700,000 distinct CDR3 sequences, 18% being singletons. Study-level findings and limits: It was a median roughly six months before onset that the model predicted ophthalmopathy.

The blood was taken when hyperthyroidism was first diagnosed, before any ophthalmopathy symptoms showed up. This clonotype has a handful of counts. Its antigen remains unidentified. The receptor comes from a woman aged 45-65 years with Graves' hyperthyroidism that later progressed to Graves' ophthalmopathy. The J gene is TRBJ2-1, the V gene TRBV15, with D uncertain. Sequenced material: blood. CDR3 sequence (DNA): TGTGCCACCAGCCAAGACGGCTCCTACAATGAGCAGTTCTTC. It yields the protein CATSQDGSYNEQFF.